The entry that follows covers one T cell receptor beta chain sequence. This entry is derived from a study of shared clonotypes between healthy human individuals. CDR3 size: 15 residues. V was shortened by 0 bases and J by 6 bases, with 12 bases between the two germline ends. CDR1 and CDR2 (germline): SGHTA, FQGTGA. Profiled with immunoSEQ multiplex PCR; TCRdb holds only in-frame clones, not every one. The sample comprises about half a million clones, approximately 71% of which are singletons, and around 12% rests with the top ten. The TCR originated in a woman aged 35 to 49 in good health. Some clones in this sample may be carry-over from other donors' samples. This sequence joins TRBV7-3 and TRBJ2-1; perhaps TRBD2 as D (6 bases). The material sequenced was PBMCs. Here the CDR3 reads CASSLTNSGGNEQFF. The CDR3 coding sequence is TGTGCCAGCAGCTTAACCAATTCCGGGGGCAATGAGCAGTTCTTC.